Below, one TCR beta chain is given with its context. These data come from a study of blood T cell repertoires in COVID-19. Across the whole study: Acute-phase and convalescent COVID-19 samples originated in the United States, Italy and Spain.

The CDR3 consists of 15 residues. The junction had 7 bases not matched to a gene; V was cut back by 3 bases and J by 7 bases. The germline V gene encodes CDR1 MDHEN and CDR2 SYDVKM. Sequencing used immunoSEQ multiplex PCR; TCRdb keeps in-frame clones, though not all of them. The top ten clones hold 9.6% of a sample with about 80,000 clones, approximately 85% of them seen once. The material sequenced was peripheral blood. The sequence was collected from a man aged 50-59 years with COVID-19, enrolled during active disease. The chain has TRBV28 and TRBJ1-4; TRBD1 matches at 8 bases. In DNA, the CDR3 is TGTGCCAGCAGTTTCCGTCCGGACAGGGCTGAAAAACTGTTTTTT. Its protein is CASSFRPDRAEKLFF.